This T cell receptor (beta chain) was found in a study of blood T cell repertoires in COVID-19. At the level of the study: Acute-phase and convalescent COVID-19 samples originated in the United States, Italy and Spain. Sources were T cells, B-cell-depleted T cells, or PBMCs; the material itself was cDNA or gDNA.

Participants' reported clinical history set cohort assignment. The CDR3 length is 20 residues. V was clipped by 2 bases and J by 0 bases; unmatched bases: 16. Germline lookup yields CDR1 SGHVS and CDR2 FQNEAQ. As handled by the study authors: Counts of nucleated cells, estimated from reference gene primer amplification, were obtained. Repertoires were generated with immunoSEQ multiplex PCR, while TCRdb's copy carries only in-frame clones and drops some. For V, J and clone size, that table is used; D and trimming come from the DNA. The data hold 200,000 to 300,000 clones, with around 88% observed a single time.

The chain is built from TRBV7-8 and TRBJ2-1; 7 bases fit TRBD2. Sequencing input: PBMCs or T cells enriched from blood (not recorded which). This TCR was recovered from a woman aged 40 to 50 with acute COVID-19. As DNA, the CDR3 is TGTGCCAGCAGCTTACGACCAGTGGCTAGCGGAGGGAGCTCCTACAATGAGCAGTTCTTC. Its translation: CASSLRPVASGGSSYNEQFF.